A selection of T cell receptor beta chains follows, all from one sample in a study of T cells in placental villitis. Profiled with immunoSEQ multiplex PCR; TCRdb holds only in-frame clones, not every one. The table includes approximately 860 clones, 89% detected once. The material sequenced was placental tissue containing maternal and fetal cells. These TCRs come from a human donor in good health; the placental T cells may come from both mother and fetus. Both conserved end residues are part of each CDR3. Each record gives: V gene, clone size, J gene, D gene, CDR3 DNA, CDR3 protein. The D gene is left open where the match is weak. Some rows mark clone size as missing; the rest say once, few, many or name a class of expanded clone.

V: TRBV25-1
size: NA
J: TRBJ2-3
D: NA
DNA: TGTGCCAGCAGTGAATCCCAGGGGCACACAGATACGCAGTATTTT
CDR3: CASSESQGHTDTQYF

V: TRBV19
size: NA
J: TRBJ2-6
D: TRBD2
DNA: TGTGCCAGTAGAGCGGGGCCTGGGGCCAACGTCCTGACTTTC
CDR3: CASRAGPGANVLTF

V: TRBV18
size: NA
J: TRBJ1-1
D: NA
DNA: TGTGCCAGCTCACGGGCAGAGAACACTGAAGCTTTCTTT
CDR3: CASSRAENTEAFF

V: TRBV3-1/TRBV3-2
size: once
J: TRBJ2-2
D: NA
DNA: TGTGCCAGCAGCTACCGTATCCATTCAGGCTTGACCGGGGAGCTGTTTTTT
CDR3: CASSYRIHSGLTGELFF

V: TRBV6-2/TRBV6-3
size: NA
J: TRBJ2-1
D: TRBD1
DNA: TGTGCCAGCAGTCCGACCGGGACAGGGCTTTACAATGAGCAGTTCTTC
CDR3: CASSPTGTGLYNEQFF

V: TRBV7-2
size: NA
J: TRBJ1-4
D: NA
DNA: TGTGCCAGCAGCTTAGGACACAGGGTGGCTAATGAAAAACTGTTTTTT
CDR3: CASSLGHRVANEKLFF

V: TRBV5-1
size: NA
J: TRBJ2-7
D: NA
DNA: TGCGCCAGCAGCCGGCCCAACCCCTCCTACGAGCAGTACTTC
CDR3: CASSRPNPSYEQYF

V: TRBV4-3
size: NA
J: TRBJ2-6
D: NA
DNA: TGCGCCAGCAGCCAAACAGGGTCTGGGGCCAACGTCCTGACTTTC
CDR3: CASSQTGSGANVLTF

V: TRBV11-3
size: NA
J: TRBJ1-6
D: NA
DNA: TGTGCCAGCAGCCTAACAGGGTACGGTTCACCCCTCCACTTT
CDR3: CASSLTGYGSPLHF

V: TRBV21-1
size: NA
J: TRBJ2-7
D: NA
DNA: TGTGCCAGCAGCACTACTAGCGGGAGCGACGAGCAGTACTTC
CDR3: CASSTTSGSDEQYF

V: TRBV4-3
size: NA
J: TRBJ1-4
D: NA
DNA: TGCGCCAGCCGGGAGGAGGACAGCCTTGACGAAAAACTGTTTTTT
CDR3: CASREEDSLDEKLFF

V: TRBV18
size: NA
J: TRBJ2-7
D: NA
DNA: TGTGCCAGCTCACCCGAGGACAACTACGAGCAGTACTTC
CDR3: CASSPEDNYEQYF

V: TRBV10-3
size: NA
J: TRBJ2-1
D: TRBD2
DNA: TGTGCCACGGGGACTAGCCCGTCCAATGAGCAGTTCTTC
CDR3: CATGTSPSNEQFF

V: TRBV7-2
size: NA
J: TRBJ2-2
D: NA
DNA: TGTGCCAGCAGCTTGGACACCGGGGAGCTGTTTTTT
CDR3: CASSLDTGELFF

V: TRBV7-9
size: once
J: TRBJ2-1
D: NA
DNA: TGTGCCAGCAGCTTGCGGGGCAATGAGCAGTTCTTC
CDR3: CASSLRGNEQFF

V: TRBV9
size: NA
J: TRBJ2-5
D: TRBD2
DNA: TGTGCCAGCAGCGTACAATATGGGAGGGCCTTAGAGACCCAGTACTTC
CDR3: CASSVQYGRALETQYF

V: TRBV10-3
size: NA
J: TRBJ2-7
D: NA
DNA: TGTGCCATCAGTCAGCTCCCGGGGGAGCAGTACTTC
CDR3: CAISQLPGEQYF

V: TRBV9
size: NA
J: TRBJ2-2
D: NA
DNA: TGTGCCAGCAGCGTAGGACTAGCGAACACCGGGGAGCTGTTTTTT
CDR3: CASSVGLANTGELFF

V: TRBV28
size: NA
J: TRBJ1-1
D: NA
DNA: TGTGCCAGCAGAGTTGGGCGCGTCGGGAAAGCTTTCTTT
CDR3: CASRVGRVGKAFF

V: TRBV6-2/TRBV6-3
size: NA
J: TRBJ2-7
D: NA
DNA: TGTGCCAGCAGTAATGACAGAGGACGCTACGAGCAGTACTTC
CDR3: CASSNDRGRYEQYF

V: TRBV7-8
size: NA
J: TRBJ2-1
D: NA
DNA: TGTGCCAGCAGCCAGGCGGGCCAGCAGTTCTTC
CDR3: CASSQAGQQFF